This note documents a single TCR beta chain sequence. Amplification yielded TCR beta CDR3 regions, with RNA transcripts as the source. Primed by the HTBI set, a first-round RT-PCR was run on the TCR CDR3. TCRdb itself ran the multiplex PCR reads through MiXCR, one entry per CDR3 protein. The repertoire includes under 500,000 distinct CDR3 sequences, 11% to 15% of them detected once, and around 28% sits in the top ten. The record originates from a study of T cells in Graves' hyperthyroidism and ophthalmopathy. The CDR3 covers 16 residues. CDR1 and CDR2 from the germline V gene are LNHDA and SQIVND (reference sequence). Trimming removed 3 bases at V and 5 bases at J, with 17 bases between.

Input material: blood. The V call is TRBV19, the J call TRBJ1-5, with D perhaps matching TRBD1 (5 bases). The sequence came from a man in his forties or fifties with Graves' ophthalmopathy. The CDR3 DNA reads TGTGCCAGTAGTATTACCCAGTGGGGGGGTGATCAGCCCCAGCATTTT. Its translation is CASSITQWGGDQPQHF. Full variable domain (outside the CDR3, taken from reference TRBV19 and TRBJ1-5): DGGITQSPKYLFRKEGQNVTLSCEQNLNHDAMYWYRQDPGQGLRLIYYSQIVNDFQKGDIAEGYSVSREKKESFPLTVTSAQKNPTAFYLCASSITQWGGDQPQHFGDGTRLSIL.